Presented here are 23 T cell receptor beta chains from one specimen sequenced in a study of T cell changes during pregnancy in multiple sclerosis. Sequencing used immunoSEQ multiplex PCR; TCRdb keeps in-frame clones, though not all of them. The sample contains 70,000 or so clones, around 92% of which appear only once. The source was peripheral blood, collected in the third trimester of pregnancy. The origin of the receptors is a female donor in good health, enrolled as a control in a pregnancy study.

The gene calls are TRBV6-4 and TRBJ1-2, with D possibly TRBD1 on 6 matching bases. There are 15 residues in the CDR3. V lost 0 bases, J lost 4 bases, and 12 bases lay in between. Germline CDR1 and CDR2: MRHNA and SNTAGT. CDR3 protein: CASSDSRTGIYGYTF. The CDR3 DNA follows: TGTGCCAGCAGTGACTCCCGTACAGGGATCTATGGCTACACCTTC.

This clone was counted a single time. The chain carries TRBV19 and TRBJ1-2; no clear D gene. The germline V gene has CDR1 LNHDA and CDR2 SQIVND (reference sequence). V was clipped by 7 bases and J by 2 bases, with 5 bases between them. The CDR3 covers 11 residues. CDR3 DNA sequence: TGTGCCAGTACCCAAAACTATGGCTACACCTTC. Translating gives CASTQNYGYTF. Complete variable domain (other parts from reference TRBV19 and TRBJ1-2): DGGITQSPKYLFRKEGQNVTLSCEQNLNHDAMYWYRQDPGQGLRLIYYSQIVNDFQKGDIAEGYSVSREKKESFPLTVTSAQKNPTAFYLCASTQNYGYTFGSGTRLTVV.

This chain joins TRBV11-1 and TRBJ2-1; 8 bases match TRBD2. Germline assignment: CDR1 SGHAT and CDR2 FQDESV (reference sequence). The CDR3 has 14 amino acids. J was trimmed by 6 bases and V by 3 bases; bases with no gene match: 4. The CDR3 nucleotides read TGTGCCAGCAGCTTCGGGAGGGAGGGCAATGAGCAGTTCTTC. Its protein product is CASSFGREGNEQFF.

This clone was seen more than once but under ten times. V is TRBV7-2 and J is TRBJ1-5, with 10 bases fitting TRBD1. V shed 6 bases and J 3 bases; nucleotides not matched to a gene: 5. The CDR3 spans 15 residues. CDR1 SGHTA and CDR2 FQGNSA come from the germline V gene. As DNA, the CDR3 is TGTGCCAGCAGGGGTGGGACAGGGGTCAATCAGCCCCAGCATTTT. This encodes CASRGGTGVNQPQHF.

This clone has just one count. The V gene is TRBV10-3, the J gene TRBJ1-1, with 8 bases aligning to TRBD1. The CDR3 covers 15 residues. Germline CDR1 reads ENHRY; CDR2 reads SYGVKD. Trimming cost V 5 bases and J 2 bases; bases outside gene matches: 7. This CDR3 reads CAISSGQDLNTEAFF. CDR3 sequence (DNA): TGTGCCATCAGTTCGGGACAGGACCTCAACACTGAAGCTTTCTTT.

CDR3 in DNA: TGTGCCACCGCCGGGACAGCAAGATATGGCTACACCTTC. Protein sequence: CATAGTARYGYTF. The rearrangement uses TRBV2 and TRBJ1-2; 7 bases are a match to TRBD1. In germline, CDR1 is SNHLY, CDR2 FYNNEI. The CDR3 runs 13 residues. Trimming at V came to 10 bases and at J to 5 bases, leaving 10 bases not matched to a gene.

The CDR3 DNA reads TGTGCCAGCAGCCTTGGGGGGGCTAGCTATAATTCACCCCTCCACTTT. This sequence encodes CASSLGGASYNSPLHF. This chain links TRBV7-2 with TRBJ1-6; D is perhaps TRBD1 (6 bases). This CDR3 contains 16 residues. Trimming shortened V by 5 bases and J by 3 bases, and 14 bases separated the two germline ends. The germline gives CDR1 SGHTA, CDR2 FQGNSA.

The gene calls are TRBV28 and TRBJ2-1, with D uncertain. This CDR3 is 12 amino acids long. Germline values: CDR1 MDHEN, CDR2 SYDVKM. The V and J ends lost 4 bases and 9 bases respectively, with 10 bases between them. CDR3 nucleotide sequence: TGTGCCAGCAGTTCGACCCCTAGTGAGCAGTTCTTC. Translating gives CASSSTPSEQFF.

As DNA, the CDR3 is TGTGCCAGTAGTAAGGGGGTCTCATACAATGAGCAGTTCTTC. Translating gives CASSKGVSYNEQFF. The chain is built from TRBV19 and TRBJ2-1, with D possibly matching TRBD1 (6 bases). The germline V and J ends were trimmed by 4 bases and 4 bases, with 11 bases remaining between them. The CDR3 sequence is 14 residues long. CDR1 is LNHDA and CDR2 is SQIVND in the germline V gene (reference sequence).

J is TRBJ1-2 and V is TRBV11-2, with D unresolved. CDR1 and CDR2 from the germline V gene are SGHAT and FQNNGV. The CDR3 totals 13 residues. Trimming left V 4 bases short and J 4 bases short, with 10 bases between. The CDR3 sequence is CASSSTGVYGYTF. CDR3 DNA sequence: TGTGCCAGCAGCTCTACGGGAGTCTATGGCTACACCTTC.

This chain connects TRBV27 to TRBJ1-1; TRBD1 might be the D (5 bases). CDR1 is MNHEY, CDR2 SMNVEV, per germline (reference sequence). The CDR3 is made up of 14 amino acids. Trimming removed 3 bases from V and 5 bases from J, with 13 bases in between. The CDR3: CASSLATAKTEAFF. Here the CDR3 DNA reads TGTGCCAGCAGTTTGGCGACAGCCAAGACTGAAGCTTTCTTT.

The table lists this clone with a count of one. V gene TRBV5-6 combines with J gene TRBJ1-1; weak D call: TRBD1 (6 bases). CDR3 length equals 15 residues. Germline values: CDR1 SGHDT, CDR2 YYEEEE. The ends were cut back, 1 base at V and 5 bases at J, with 15 bases in the middle. As DNA, the CDR3 is TGTGCCAGCAGCTTGATACACAGGGTGAGGACTGAAGCTTTCTTT. It translates to CASSLIHRVRTEAFF.

V usage is TRBV5-6 and J usage is TRBJ1-1; D is uncertain. The length of the CDR3 is 13 residues. The germline V and J ends were trimmed by 5 bases and 4 bases, with 12 bases remaining between them. Germline V lookup: CDR1 SGHDT, CDR2 YYEEEE. The CDR3 protein is CASRRGTGTEAFF. CDR3 DNA: TGTGCCAGCAGGAGAGGAACGGGCACTGAAGCTTTCTTT.

The chain carries TRBV7-2 and TRBJ1-4; 7 bases are shared with TRBD1. V was pared by 4 bases and J by 0 bases, with 8 bases of the junction left unmatched. This CDR3 region has 17 residues. Germline CDR1 SGHTA, CDR2 FQGNSA. The CDR3, as DNA: TGTGCCAGCAGCTCCTCGGGGACAGCGACAACTAATGAAAAACTGTTTTTT. This encodes CASSSSGTATTNEKLFF.

The V gene is TRBV27, the J gene TRBJ1-6; tentative D call: TRBD1 (6 bases). V was pared by 0 bases and J by 7 bases, with 10 bases between. Looked up from germline, CDR1 is MNHEY and CDR2 is SMNVEV (reference sequence). The CDR3 has 15 residues. This CDR3 is CASSLSQGGNSPLHF. The DNA of the CDR3 is TGTGCCAGCAGTTTATCACAGGGAGGGAATTCACCCCTCCACTTT.

The V gene is TRBV19, the J gene TRBJ1-6; possibly TRBD1 for D (6 bases). Trimming stripped 4 bases from V and 6 bases from J, with 19 bases between. CDR3 length: 17 residues. Looked up from germline, CDR1 is LNHDA and CDR2 is SQIVND (reference sequence). The CDR3 nucleotides read TGTGCCAGTAGTACTCAACAGGGAATAGGAGCTAATTCACCCCTCCACTTT. Its protein is CASSTQQGIGANSPLHF.

V is TRBV28 and J is TRBJ1-1, with D unclear. With 1 base removed from V and 5 bases from J, the gap between germline ends came to 17 bases. CDR1 and CDR2 from the germline V gene are MDHEN and SYDVKM. The CDR3 has 16 residues. The CDR3 sequence is CASSLYPAVRGTEAFF. CDR3 nucleotide sequence: TGTGCCAGCAGTTTATACCCCGCCGTCCGAGGGACTGAAGCTTTCTTT.

The chain links TRBV4-1 to TRBJ2-6; D is undetermined. Germline CDR1 is MGHRA and CDR2 is YSYEKL. CDR3 length: 18 amino acids. Trimming stripped 3 bases from V and 0 bases from J, with 15 bases between. DNA of the CDR3: TGCGCCAGCAGCCAGTCCCCGTTGAGAGGCTCTGGGGCCAACGTCCTGACTTTC. Protein product: CASSQSPLRGSGANVLTF.

This chain links TRBV4-1 with TRBJ2-7; TRBD2 aligns across 10 bases. CDR1 is MGHRA, CDR2 YSYEKL, per germline. The CDR3 runs 16 residues. The V segment lost 2 bases and the J segment 0 bases; nucleotides outside the gene matches: 4. Here the CDR3 reads CASSQTLAGSSYEQYF. The CDR3 region has the DNA TGCGCCAGCAGCCAAACACTAGCGGGGAGCTCCTACGAGCAGTACTTC.

Only one count was recorded for this clone. The chain recombines TRBV4-3 with TRBJ1-2; 9 bases fit TRBD1. Germline V gene data show CDR1 as LGHNA and CDR2 as YSLEER. The CDR3 sequence is 17 residues long. V gave up 3 bases and J gave up 3 bases; unmatched junction bases: 11. The CDR3 loop reads CASSHRTPGQGDYGYTF. The CDR3 DNA follows: TGCGCCAGCAGCCATAGAACTCCGGGACAGGGCGACTATGGCTACACCTTC.

This chain joins TRBV7-9 and TRBJ2-7; D is perhaps TRBD2 (7 bases). Germline V lookup: CDR1 SEHNR, CDR2 FQNEAQ (reference sequence). Trimming pared 6 bases from V and 5 bases from J, leaving 20 bases between. The CDR3 totals 15 residues. The CDR3 DNA reads TGTGCCAGCAGTCCCCAAACCGGGGGGCTGCACGAGCAGTACTTC. Protein product: CASSPQTGGLHEQYF.

The chain is built from TRBV19 and TRBJ1-1, with D hard to call. Germline CDR1 is LNHDA and CDR2 is SQIVND (reference sequence). Trimming removed 6 bases from V and 4 bases from J, with 12 bases in between. This CDR3 comprises 13 residues. This CDR3 is CASRQQATTEAFF. Written as DNA, the CDR3 is TGTGCCAGTAGACAGCAGGCTACCACTGAAGCTTTCTTT. The full variable domain, completed using reference TRBV19 and TRBJ1-1, is DGGITQSPKYLFRKEGQNVTLSCEQNLNHDAMYWYRQDPGQGLRLIYYSQIVNDFQKGDIAEGYSVSREKKESFPLTVTSAQKNPTAFYLCASRQQATTEAFFGQGTRLTVV.

This clone was observed a few times. V gene TRBV7-2 combines with J gene TRBJ2-7; the D is unclear. Germline V gene sequence: CDR1 SGHTA, CDR2 FQGNSA. This CDR3 is 14 amino acids long. Trimming took 2 bases from V and 0 from J, leaving 8 bases between them. The DNA of the CDR3 is TGTGCCAGCAGCTTAACTCTTAGCTCCTACGAGCAGTACTTC. Its protein is CASSLTLSSYEQYF.